One sample yielded the 21 T cell receptor delta chains listed below, sequenced in a study of γδ T cells in repeated Plasmodium falciparum infection (TCRdb year 2021). The method was multiplex PCR. The instrument was an Illumina MiSeq. TCRdb called clones from the public reads with CATT, and repeated DNA sequences were later combined into one row. The sample profile shows around 50,000 delta-chain clones; approximately 1.7% of them were found once. The ten biggest clones cover roughly 15% of the sample. Vgamma9/Vdelta2+ and Vdelta2-negative gammadelta T cell populations were flow-sorted from peripheral blood mononuclear cells for bulk TCR repertoire analysis. The sequenced sample was gamma-delta T cells from blood. All receptors come from a pool of human donors (malaria-infected and uninfected, not separated).

This clone was detected only a few times. A much larger clone is a single base away; this may be a read error. The chain has TRDV3 and TRDJ1; 8 nucleotides agree with TRDD3. In the absence of a J gene in TCRdb, the DNA was matched to germline to assign it here. After removal of 0 bases from V and 1 base from J, the junction contained 22 bases not matched to a gene. CDR3 length: 20 amino acids. Looked up from germline, CDR1 is TVYSNPD and CDR2 is GDNSRS (reference sequence). The CDR3 region is CAFSWPALRGYCLSTDKLIF. CDR3 sequence (DNA): TGTGCCTTTAGCTGGCCGGCCTTGCGGGGATACTGCCTATCCACCGATAAACTCATCTTT.

A note on this clone: The TCRdb protein, from a much larger clone, departs from this DNA's translation at residue 7, likely by read error; the protein shown derives from the DNA. The chain combines TRDV1 with TRDJ1; 9 nucleotides match TRDD3. Assignment of the J gene here rests on matching the DNA to germline, because TCRdb gives none. The J segment lost 1 base and the V segment lost 3 bases, leaving 21 bases of the junction unmatched. The CDR3 is 21 residues long. The germline gives CDR1 TSWWSYY, CDR2 QGS. The CDR3 is CALGENRRLAVGDKSTDKLIF. The CDR3 coding sequence is TGTGCTCTTGGGGAGAACCGCCGCCTAGCAGTGGGGGATAAGAGCACCGATAAACTCATCTTT.

This clone was seen ten or more times. The genes are TRDV1 and TRDJ1, with 12 bases aligning to TRDD3. Because TCRdb records no J gene, it was assigned here through a match of the DNA to germline. The germline V gene encodes CDR1 TSWWSYY and CDR2 QGS. With 3 bases clipped from V and 7 bases from J, the junction kept 12 bases outside the gene matches. This CDR3 contains 17 residues. DNA for the CDR3: TGTGCTCTTGGGGACCGTTCCAAACTGGGGGATACTGGTAAACTCATCTTT. Its protein product is CALGDRSKLGDTGKLIF.

This clone has at least ten counts. The TCRdb protein comes from a much larger clone and disagrees with this DNA's translation at residue 9, likely due to a read error; the protein given here is derived from the DNA. The chain links TRDV1 to TRDJ1; perhaps TRDD2 as D (5 bases). The V gene lost 3 bases and the J gene lost 0 bases, with 26 bases spanning the gap. The CDR3 runs 20 residues. CDR1 TSWWSYY and CDR2 QGS come from the germline V gene. CDR3 region: CALGDPQSPYPHPYTDKLIF. CDR3 nucleotide sequence: TGTGCTCTTGGGGACCCACAATCTCCCTACCCTCACCCGTACACCGATAAACTCATCTTT.

As concerns this clone: It differs at one base from a far larger clone, so likely a read error. This chain uses TRDV1 with TRDJ1; 12 bases map to TRDD3. Since TCRdb gives no J gene, matching the DNA to germline was used here to assign it. Germline CDR1 is TSWWSYY and CDR2 is QGS. With 3 bases clipped from V and 0 bases from J, the junction kept 20 bases outside the gene matches. This CDR3 is built from 22 residues. The CDR3 region is CALGEISTSYWGIPPYTDKLIF. The CDR3 nucleotides are TGTGCTCTTGGGGAGATTTCTACGTCCTACTGGGGGATACCACCGTACACCGATAAACTCATCTTT.

This clone was counted only a few times. It differs at one base from a far larger clone, so likely a read error. This specimen includes other DNA sequences encoding the same CDR3. The chain carries TRDV1 and TRDJ2; TRDD3 matches at 13 bases. The ends lost 0 bases at V and 4 bases at J; junction bases unmatched: 26. CDR3 length equals 25 residues. Looked up from germline, CDR1 is TSWWSYY and CDR2 is QGS. The CDR3 DNA is TGTGCTCTTGGGGAACTAGAGCTGTTCCTGCGTCCTTACTGGGGGATACGCTCGGGGACAGCACAACTCTTCTTT. Translation gives CALGELELFLRPYWGIRSGTAQLFF.

This clone has ten or more counts. For this DNA, TCRdb reports the protein of a much larger clone, which diverges at residue 3, most likely from a read error; the protein presented here is translated directly from the DNA. The genes are TRDV1 and TRDJ1; maybe TRDD3 (6 bases). CDR3 length: 19 amino acids. Germline CDR1 is TSWWSYY and CDR2 is QGS. The CDR3 sequence: CAPGEGAGARRGYTDKLIF. Here the CDR3 DNA reads TGTGCTCCTGGGGAAGGCGCTGGGGCCCGGAGAGGGTACACCGATAAACTCATCTTT.

As to this clone: Given a far larger clone just one base away, this is likely a sequencing read error. Distinct nucleotide sequences in the sample also encode this CDR3. The rearrangement links TRDV1 to TRDJ1; TRDD3 matches at 12 bases. Trimming took 3 bases from V and 2 from J; bases not matched to a gene: 28. Germline V lookup: CDR1 TSWWSYY, CDR2 QGS. CDR3 size: 24 residues. The CDR3 here is CALGERIFPIVFSWGIRGTDKLIF. CDR3 nucleotide sequence: TGTGCTCTTGGGGAGCGGATCTTCCCGATAGTATTTAGCTGGGGGATACGGGGTACCGATAAACTCATCTTT.

A few counts support this clone. The protein recorded in TCRdb matches a much larger clone and deviates from this DNA's translation at residue 3, suggesting a read error; the protein here is obtained by translating the DNA. The genes are TRDV1 and TRDJ1; TRDD2 agrees at 8 bases. The CDR3 consists of 20 residues. Germline loops: CDR1 TSWWSYY, CDR2 QGS. The CDR3 DNA is TGTGCTTTTGGGGACCCACAATCTTCCTACCCTCACCCGTACACCGATAAACTCATCTTT. Translation gives CAFGDPQSSYPHPYTDKLIF.

This clone was observed a few times. TCRdb attributes to this sequence the protein of a much larger clone, which differs from the DNA translation at residue 12; a read error is likely, and the protein displayed is translated from the DNA. The gene calls are TRDV1 and TRDJ1; D is perhaps TRDD3 (6 bases). Trimming took 2 bases from V and 8 from J, leaving 27 bases between them. The CDR3 runs 18 residues. CDR1 TSWWSYY and CDR2 QGS come from the germline V gene. This CDR3 reads CALGEVAPLTLPGEKLIF. CDR3 DNA sequence: TGTGCTCTTGGGGAAGTGGCGCCCCTCACTCTACCGGGGGAGAAACTCATCTTT.

This clone is termed medium-sized. The rearrangement uses TRDV1 and TRDJ1; D might be TRDD3 (5 bases). Germline assignment: CDR1 TSWWSYY and CDR2 QGS. CDR3 length: 15 residues. V gave up 4 bases and J gave up 9 bases, with 21 bases separating them. CDR3 nucleotides: TGTGCTCTTGGGGTCTTGGGGTACCTGTGGGCACAACTCATCTTT. Its protein is CALGVLGYLWAQLIF.

Only a few counts were recorded for this clone. TCRdb has a much larger clone's protein, which differs at residue 9 from the translation of this DNA, likely because of a read error; what is shown is the protein translated from the DNA. The chain has TRDV1 and TRDJ1, with 7 bases lining up with TRDD3. The J gene, missing from TCRdb, was assigned here through DNA to germline matching. Unmatched junction bases numbered 25, after V lost 3 bases and J lost 0 bases. The length of the CDR3 is 22 residues. Per the germline V gene, CDR1 is TSWWSYY and CDR2 is QGS. CDR3: CALGDPRLPSGGSSMYTDKLIF. DNA for the CDR3: TGTGCTCTTGGGGATCCAAGGTTGCCCTCCGGGGGATCCTCAATGTACACCGATAAACTCATCTTT.

This clone was seen at least ten times. The chain has TRDV1 and TRDJ1; weak D call: TRDD2 (6 bases). V lost 1 base to trimming and J lost 2 bases, with 20 bases between them. CDR1 is TSWWSYY and CDR2 is QGS in the germline V gene. The CDR3 extends over 18 amino acids. CDR3 in DNA: TGTGCTCTTGGGGAACCTTTCCTATGGTGTACTGGAACCGATAAACTCATCTTT. It encodes CALGEPFLWCTGTDKLIF.

The table lists this clone with a few counts. This likely came from a read error, as a far larger clone is one base away. In the same sample, other DNA sequences code for this CDR3. The chain couples TRDV1 to TRDJ1; 8 positions agree with TRDD3. In germline, CDR1 is TSWWSYY, CDR2 QGS. The CDR3 consists of 18 residues. The CDR3 loop is CALGEESLRPGGHNKLIF. The CDR3 coding sequence is TGTGCTCTTGGGGAAGAGTCCTTGCGCCCTGGGGGACACAATAAACTCATCTTC.

This clone was recorded at least ten times. A far larger clone is a single base away, which makes a read error likely. The identical CDR3 is also encoded by other nucleotide sequences in the sample. The chain is built from TRDV2 and TRDJ1, with D maybe TRDD3 (6 bases). In the absence of a J gene in TCRdb, the DNA was matched to germline to assign it here. Germline loops: CDR1 GEAIGNYY, CDR2 EKD. V was cut by 0 bases and J by 0 bases, with 16 bases left in between. The CDR3 consists of 17 residues. CDR3 bases: TGTGCCTGTGACACCGGTTTCGGGGGACCGTACACCGATAAACTCATCTTT. This codes for CACDTGFGGPYTDKLIF.

This clone showed up many times. A much larger clone sits a single nucleotide away, making a read error possible. The V and J genes are TRDV1 and TRDJ3; 9 bases agree with TRDD3. CDR1 and CDR2 from the germline V gene are TSWWSYY and QGS. This CDR3 contains 24 residues. The CDR3 nucleotides read TGTGCTCTTGGGCCCATCCCCTTCATACGAACTGGGGGACTGTACCCCTGGGACACCCGACAGATATTTTTC. This gives the protein CALGPIPFIRTGGLYPWDTRQIFF.

Many counts were recorded for this clone. TCRdb lists the protein of a much larger clone for this DNA, which differs at residue 3, so this is likely a read error; the protein given here is translated from the DNA itself. The V gene is TRDV1, the J gene TRDJ1, with D perhaps matching TRDD3 (6 bases). From germline, CDR1 is TSWWSYY and CDR2 QGS. The length of the CDR3 is 18 residues. CDR3 loop: CAPGDPFPTYGVEFKLIF. The CDR3 DNA reads as TGTGCTCCTGGGGACCCCTTTCCCACTTACGGTGTGGAGTTTAAACTCATCTTT.

This clone showed up many times. A single base is all that separates this from a far larger clone, so a read error is likely. Other DNA sequences in this sample translate to the same CDR3. The V gene is TRDV2, the J gene TRDJ1, with 8 bases identical to TRDD3. CDR3 length: 20 amino acids. CDR1 GEAIGNYY and CDR2 EKD come from the germline V gene. J gave up 0 bases and V 1 base, and 18 bases lay outside the gene matches. The CDR3 nucleotides read TGTGCCTGTGACACGGCCTTCCCACCAGCTACTGGGGGGTACACCGATAAACTCATCTTT. It is translated as CACDTAFPPATGGYTDKLIF.

This clone showed up just a few times. This is likely an artifact of a read error, given a far larger clone one base away. The sample carries other DNA sequences with the same CDR3. The CDR3: CALGTTHTDKLIF. DNA for the CDR3: TGTGCTCTTGGGACAACACACACCGATAAGCTCATCTTT. The V and J genes are TRDV1 and TRDJ1; D gene uncertain. CDR1 is TSWWSYY and CDR2 is QGS in the germline V gene. This CDR3 has 13 amino acids.

This clone was recorded many times. TCRdb pairs this DNA with a much larger clone's protein that differs at residue 16, likely a read error; the protein shown was translated from the DNA. The V and J genes are TRDV2 and TRDJ3; TRDD3 matches at 12 bases. Looked up from germline, CDR1 is GEAIGNYY and CDR2 is EKD. The CDR3 covers 18 residues. The chain's CDR3 is CACDTVLGDTWDTRQTFF. The CDR3 coding sequence is TGTGCCTGTGACACCGTACTGGGGGATACCTGGGACACCCGACAGACGTTTTTC.

This clone has more than one count but fewer than ten. TCRdb attributes to this sequence the protein of a much larger clone, which differs from the DNA translation at residue 10; a read error is likely, and the protein displayed is translated from the DNA. The chain links TRDV1 to TRDJ1; 11 nucleotides align to TRDD3. TCRdb offers no J gene call, so here the DNA was matched to germline to obtain one. Germline V gene data show CDR1 as TSWWSYY and CDR2 as QGS. The CDR3 runs to 23 residues. V gave up 1 base and J gave up 5 bases; unmatched junction bases: 27. This CDR3 reads CALGEPGFLPNLLGDIKTDKLIF. DNA for the CDR3: TGTGCTCTTGGGGAACCTGGCTTCCTTCCAAACCTACTGGGGGATATAAAAACGGATAAACTCATCTTT.